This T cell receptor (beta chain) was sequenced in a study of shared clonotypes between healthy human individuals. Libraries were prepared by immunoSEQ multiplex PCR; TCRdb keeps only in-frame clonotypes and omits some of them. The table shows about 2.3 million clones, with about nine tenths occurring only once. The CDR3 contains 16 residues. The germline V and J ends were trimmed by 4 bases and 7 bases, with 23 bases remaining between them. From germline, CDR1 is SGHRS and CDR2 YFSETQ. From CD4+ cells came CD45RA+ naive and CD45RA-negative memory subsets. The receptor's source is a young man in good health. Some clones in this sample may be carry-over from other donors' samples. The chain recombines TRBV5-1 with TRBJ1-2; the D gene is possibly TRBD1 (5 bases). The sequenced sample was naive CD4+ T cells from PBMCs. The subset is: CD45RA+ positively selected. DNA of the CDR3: TGCGCCAGCAGCCCCACGACAGTCCGGGGGAGTGGTGGCTACACCTTC. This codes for CASSPTTVRGSGGYTF.